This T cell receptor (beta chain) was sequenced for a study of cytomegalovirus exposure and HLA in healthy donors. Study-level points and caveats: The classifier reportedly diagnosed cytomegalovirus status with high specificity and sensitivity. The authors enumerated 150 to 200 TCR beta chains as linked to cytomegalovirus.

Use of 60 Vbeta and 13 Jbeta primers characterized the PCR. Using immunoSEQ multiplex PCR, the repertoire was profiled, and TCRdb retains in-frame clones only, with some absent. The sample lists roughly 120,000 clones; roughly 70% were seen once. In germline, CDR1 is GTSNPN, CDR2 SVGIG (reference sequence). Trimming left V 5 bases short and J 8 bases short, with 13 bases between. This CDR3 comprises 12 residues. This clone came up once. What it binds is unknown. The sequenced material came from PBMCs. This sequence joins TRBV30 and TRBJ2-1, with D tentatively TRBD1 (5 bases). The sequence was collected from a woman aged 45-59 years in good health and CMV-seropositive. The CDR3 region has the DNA TGTGCCTGGGGTTCACAGGCTTATGAGCAGTTCTTC. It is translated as CAWGSQAYEQFF.